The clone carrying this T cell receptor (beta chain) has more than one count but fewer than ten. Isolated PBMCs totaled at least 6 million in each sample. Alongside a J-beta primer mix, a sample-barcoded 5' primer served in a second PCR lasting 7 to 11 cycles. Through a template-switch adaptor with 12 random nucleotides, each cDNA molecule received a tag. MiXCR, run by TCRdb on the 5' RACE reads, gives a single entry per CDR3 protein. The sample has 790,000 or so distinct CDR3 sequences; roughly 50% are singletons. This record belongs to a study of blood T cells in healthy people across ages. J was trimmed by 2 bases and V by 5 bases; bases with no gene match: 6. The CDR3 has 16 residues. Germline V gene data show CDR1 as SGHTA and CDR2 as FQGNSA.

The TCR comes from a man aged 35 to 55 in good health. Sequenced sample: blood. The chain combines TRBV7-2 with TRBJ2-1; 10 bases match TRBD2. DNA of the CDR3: TGTGCCAGCAGCCCTCGGACTAGCGGTACCTACAATGAGCAGTTCTTC. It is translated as CASSPRTSGTYNEQFF.